The 2 T cell receptor beta chains below come from one sample, sequenced in a study of regulatory T cells in long-lasting Graves disease (dated by TCRdb to about 2021). Preparation of the library involved multiplex PCR. Sequencing was carried out with an Illumina HiSeq 4000. iRepertoire HTBI primers and Arm-PCR amplification of CDR3 regions were used to construct TCR beta libraries. The public reads were run again by TCRdb, first through fastp at Q25 and then through MiXCR, and only productive beta chains were kept. Rows are unified per CDR3 protein, each entry keeping the most common DNA and genes. In all, the sample holds roughly 450,000 distinct CDR3 sequences, and 23% of those were seen once. About a quarter of the sample goes to the ten largest clones. The time point label for this specimen denotes: persistent/refractory GD, antithyroid drugs over 5 years with positive TRAb. For both TCR sequencing and RNA sequencing, RNA was extracted from PBMCs using TRIzol.

This sample comprised peripheral blood mononuclear cells (PBMCs), obtained when the disease was refractory, from a patient treated with antithyroid drugs. Receptors were obtained from a female donor with Graves disease.

The sample holds a few counts of this clonotype. The V call is TRBV7-2, the J call TRBJ2-7; D is unresolved. The germline V gene encodes CDR1 SGHTA and CDR2 FQGNSA. V lost 4 bases and J 3 bases, leaving 13 bases between the germline ends. The CDR3 is 14 amino acids. In DNA form, the CDR3 reads TGTGCCAGCAGCTCAGCAGAGTATGGCTACGAGCAGTACTTC. It translates to CASSSAEYGYEQYF.

As for this clonotype: A read error may account for a junction end that differs from germline. This sequence joins TRBV19 and TRBJ1-1; D is undetermined. CDR3 length: 16 residues. Germline CDR1 reads LNHDA; CDR2 reads SQIVND (reference sequence). CDR3 DNA sequence: TGTGCCAGTAGCGGCGTTTTGTCGGCCTCGGTCACTGAAGCTTACTTT. This translates into CASSGVLSASVTEAYF.